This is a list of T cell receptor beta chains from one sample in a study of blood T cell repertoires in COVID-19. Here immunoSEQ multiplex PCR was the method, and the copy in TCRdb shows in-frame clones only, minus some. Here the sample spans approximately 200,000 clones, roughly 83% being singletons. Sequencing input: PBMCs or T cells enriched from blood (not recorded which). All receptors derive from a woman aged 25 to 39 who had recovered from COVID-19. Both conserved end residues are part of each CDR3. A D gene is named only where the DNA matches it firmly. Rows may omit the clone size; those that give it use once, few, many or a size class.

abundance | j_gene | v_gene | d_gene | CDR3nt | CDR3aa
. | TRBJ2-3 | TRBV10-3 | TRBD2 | TGTGCCATTTCGAGCGGGAGGGCCACAGATACGCAGTATTTT | CAISSGRATDTQYF
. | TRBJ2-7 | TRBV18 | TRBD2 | TGTGCCAGCTCACCTGTTGAAGCGGGAAGCTACGAGCAGTACTTC | CASSPVEAGSYEQYF
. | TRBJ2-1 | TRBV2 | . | TGTGCCAGCGCTACTACCTCCTACAATGAGCAGTTCTTC | CASATTSYNEQFF
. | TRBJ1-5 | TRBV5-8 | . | TGTGCCAGCAGCTGGACCTGGGAGCAGCCCCAGCATTTT | CASSWTWEQPQHF
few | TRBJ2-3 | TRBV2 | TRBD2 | TGTGCCAGCAGTGAGGGGACTAGCTCGAGAACGCAGTATTTT | CASSEGTSSRTQYF
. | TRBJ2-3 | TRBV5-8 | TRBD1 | TGTGCCAGCAGCTTACAGGGGGCCCCTACAGATACGCAGTATTTT | CASSLQGAPTDTQYF
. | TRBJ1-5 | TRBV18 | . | TGTGCCAGCTCACCGAATTCCAGGGAACGGGGCAATCAGCCCCAGCATTTT | CASSPNSRERGNQPQHF
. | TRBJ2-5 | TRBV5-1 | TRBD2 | TGCGCCAGCAGCTTACGGGAGGCCGGAGAGACCCAGTACTTC | CASSLREAGETQYF
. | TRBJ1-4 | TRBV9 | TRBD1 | TGTGCCAGCAGCGTTTCAGGGGGGAATGAAAAACTGTTTTTT | CASSVSGGNEKLFF
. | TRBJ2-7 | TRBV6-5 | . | TGTGCCAGCACTCCAGGGGGCGCGGGGGTGCAGTACTTC | CASTPGGAGVQYF
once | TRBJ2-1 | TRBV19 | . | TGTGCCAGTAGTATAGCCCCTACGCACAATGAGCAGTTCTTC | CASSIAPTHNEQFF
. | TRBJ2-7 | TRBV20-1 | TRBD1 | TGCAGTGCCGACAGGGTTATCGAGCAGTACTTC | CSADRVIEQYF
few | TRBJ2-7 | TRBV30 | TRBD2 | TGTGCCTGGAGTTTGGGAGGGAGTGCCTACGAGCAGTACTTC | CAWSLGGSAYEQYF
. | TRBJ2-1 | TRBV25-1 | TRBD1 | TGTGCCAGCACCCCCCGAGGGGGCTCCAATGAGCAGTTCTTC | CASTPRGGSNEQFF
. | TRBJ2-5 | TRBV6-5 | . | TGTGCCAGCAGCCCACAGGCCACGCCAGAGACCCAGTACTTC | CASSPQATPETQYF
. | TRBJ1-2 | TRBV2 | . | TGTGCCAGCAGCGCAGGGGAGATTAGCTATGGCTACACCTTC | CASSAGEISYGYTF
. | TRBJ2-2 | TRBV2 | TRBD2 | TGTGCCAGCAGTGAAGCGTCTATGGGGACTAGCACCTCGAACACCGGGGAGCTGTTTTTT | CASSEASMGTSTSNTGELFF
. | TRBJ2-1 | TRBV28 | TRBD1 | TGTGCCAGCAGTTTAACAGGACAGGGGGCAGAAAATGAGCAGTTCTTC | CASSLTGQGAENEQFF
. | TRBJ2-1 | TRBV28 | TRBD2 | TGTGCCAGCAGTTGGGCGGGAGGGCCCTACAATGAGCAGTTCTTC | CASSWAGGPYNEQFF
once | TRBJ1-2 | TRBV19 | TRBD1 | TGTGCCAGTACCACGGCCGGGACAGGGTTTGATGGCTACACCTTC | CASTTAGTGFDGYTF
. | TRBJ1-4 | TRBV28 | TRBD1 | TGTGCCAGCAGTATGACAGGGGGTGGGGGTGAAAAACTGTTTTTT | CASSMTGGGGEKLFF
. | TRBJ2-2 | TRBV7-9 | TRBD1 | TGTGCCAGCAGCCCCGGGACAGGGGGGACTAACACCGGGGAGCTGTTTTTT | CASSPGTGGTNTGELFF